This T cell receptor beta chain was found in a study of cytomegalovirus exposure and HLA in healthy donors. PCR was performed using 60 Vbeta and 13 Jbeta primers. Assay used: immunoSEQ multiplex PCR; TCRdb lists only in-frame clones, some missing. The data show around 130,000 clones, around 80% seen once. Study-wide points: Investigators reported over 150 TCR beta chains as tied to cytomegalovirus.

Concerning this clone: The antigen is unknown.

As for the donors, each was a healthy bone marrow donor. Sequenced sample: PBMCs. The sequence was collected from a woman aged 18-35 years in good health and CMV-seronegative.

DNA for the CDR3: TGTGCCTTGGGGACGGGGGATGGAGCCGGGGAGCTGTTTTTT. Protein sequence: CALGTGDGAGELFF. The chain recombines TRBV6-1 with TRBJ2-2, with D possibly being TRBD2 (6 bases). Germline V CDR1 and CDR2: MNHNS, SASEGT. The CDR3 totals 14 residues. V dropped 11 bases and J dropped 6 bases, with 19 bases sitting between them.